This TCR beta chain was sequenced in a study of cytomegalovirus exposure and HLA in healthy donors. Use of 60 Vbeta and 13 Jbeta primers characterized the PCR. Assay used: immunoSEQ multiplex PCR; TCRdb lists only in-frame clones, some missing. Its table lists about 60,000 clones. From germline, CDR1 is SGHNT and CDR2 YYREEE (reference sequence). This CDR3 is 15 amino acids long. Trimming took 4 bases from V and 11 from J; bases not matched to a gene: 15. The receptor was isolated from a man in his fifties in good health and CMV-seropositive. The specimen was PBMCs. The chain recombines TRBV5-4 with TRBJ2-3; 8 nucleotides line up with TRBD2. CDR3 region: CASSPRGAGEGKQYF. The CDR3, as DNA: TGTGCCAGCAGCCCCCGGGGAGCGGGGGAGGGGAAGCAGTATTTT.